The rows below give T cell receptor beta chains drawn from one sample of a study of blood T cell repertoires in COVID-19. Profiled with immunoSEQ multiplex PCR; TCRdb holds only in-frame clones, not every one. Among a few hundred thousand clones listed, roughly 87% were seen once. The sample was peripheral blood. These receptors were obtained from a woman aged 55-75 years with COVID-19, enrolled during active disease. Each CDR3 is given with its conserved first and last residue. Each record gives: J gene, clone size, D gene, V gene, CDR3 DNA, CDR3 protein. A D gene is named only where the DNA matches it firmly. Part of the rows lack a size; the others show once, few, many or a class for expanded clones.

>TRBJ2-7|-|TRBD1|TRBV12-3/TRBV12-4
TGTGCCAGCCGGACAGGGTTTTACGAGCAGTACTTC
CASRTGFYEQYF
>TRBJ2-2|-|-|TRBV7-9
TGTGCCAGCAGCGCCCGAGTCGGACAGATTAACACCGGGGAGCTGTTTTTT
CASSARVGQINTGELFF
>TRBJ2-7|-|TRBD2|TRBV20-1
TGCAGTGCTAGTACTAGCGGGGGGGGAGAGCAGTACTTC
CSASTSGGGEQYF
>TRBJ2-5|-|TRBD1|TRBV9
TGTGCCAGCAGCGCTTACTCGACAGGGGGCGAAGAGACCCAGTACTTC
CASSAYSTGGEETQYF
>TRBJ1-5|-|TRBD1|TRBV10-3
TGTGCCATCAGTGAGTCGGAGAGGGGGCTGAGCAATCAGCCCCAGCATTTT
CAISESERGLSNQPQHF
>TRBJ1-3|-|-|TRBV5-1
TGCGCCAGCAGCTTGAGCATGGGGGGACTCGGAGGAAACACCATATATTTT
CASSLSMGGLGGNTIYF
>TRBJ2-3|-|TRBD2|TRBV3-1/TRBV3-2
TGTGCCAGCAGCCAAGAGGGACTAGGTGTAGATACGCAGTATTTT
CASSQEGLGVDTQYF
>TRBJ2-3|-|-|TRBV18
TGTGCCAGCTCACCAGTAGACTCCGAAGGTCCGCAGTATTTT
CASSPVDSEGPQYF
>TRBJ1-3|-|-|TRBV5-1
TGCGCCAGCAGCGGAGGGGTCCAAAACTCTGGAAACACCATATATTTT
CASSGGVQNSGNTIYF
>TRBJ1-6|-|TRBD1|TRBV7-3
TGTGCCAGCAGCTCACAGGGGGAGGGTTCACCCCTCCACTTT
CASSSQGEGSPLHF
>TRBJ1-1|-|TRBD1|TRBV2
TGTGCCAGCAGTGAAACCGGGACAGCGATGTCAGCTTTCTTT
CASSETGTAMSAFF
>TRBJ1-1|-|-|TRBV9
TGTGCCAGCGGCGACGAGGGGGGGACCCTCGGGTACACTGAAGCTTTCTTT
CASGDEGGTLGYTEAFF
>TRBJ1-2|-|-|TRBV7-9
TGTGCCAGCAGCCTCGGACAGCTCTATGGCTACACCTTC
CASSLGQLYGYTF
>TRBJ1-6|-|-|TRBV2
TGTGCCAGCAGCAGGGCCCATTCACCCCTCCACTTT
CASSRAHSPLHF
>TRBJ1-6|-|-|TRBV3-1/TRBV3-2
TGTGCCAGCAGCCAAGATCGGGGGGTTTCGTATAATTCACCCCTCCACTTT
CASSQDRGVSYNSPLHF
>TRBJ2-7|-|-|TRBV6-6
TGTGCCAGCAGTCTTACCAGACAGACCTACGAGCAGTACTTC
CASSLTRQTYEQYF
>TRBJ1-2|-|TRBD1|TRBV25-1
TGTGCCAGCAGTGAATCAGGGACAGGACGCTATGGCTACACCTTC
CASSESGTGRYGYTF
>TRBJ1-2|-|-|TRBV6-5
TGTGCCAGCAGTTCGGACAGTCCTAACTATGGCTACACCTTC
CASSSDSPNYGYTF
>TRBJ2-7|-|TRBD2|TRBV19
TGTGCCAGTAGTAGACCCACGGGGGGAATCTACGAGCAGTACTTC
CASSRPTGGIYEQYF
>TRBJ2-7|few|-|TRBV10-2
TGCGCCAGCAGTGATGAGGGAGTCTACGAGCAGTACTTC
CASSDEGVYEQYF
>TRBJ2-3|-|-|TRBV7-6
TGTGCCAGCAGCTTAAGGAGGAGGCCAGATACGCAGTATTTT
CASSLRRRPDTQYF
>TRBJ1-1|-|-|TRBV13
TGTGCCAGCACGGACAGACCGAACACTGAAGCTTTCTTT
CASTDRPNTEAFF
>TRBJ1-6|once|TRBD1|TRBV11-1
TGTGCCAGCAGTCCCGACAGGGGCGATTCACCCCTCCACTTT
CASSPDRGDSPLHF
>TRBJ1-1|-|-|TRBV5-1
TGCGCCAGCAGCTTGGCTGGAGTTTCCACTGAAGCTTTCTTT
CASSLAGVSTEAFF
>TRBJ1-1|-|TRBD1|TRBV6-5
TGTGCCAGCAGTTGGAGGACAGGCACTGAAGCTTTCTTT
CASSWRTGTEAFF
>TRBJ1-2|-|TRBD1|TRBV9
TGTGCCAGCAGCGTCGGGACAGGTCGCTATGGCTACACCTTC
CASSVGTGRYGYTF
>TRBJ2-7|-|TRBD1|TRBV7-3
TGTGCCAGCAGCCTCTCGGGGACAGGCTCCTACGAGCAGTACTTC
CASSLSGTGSYEQYF
>TRBJ1-4|-|-|TRBV3-1/TRBV3-2
TGTGCCAGCAGCCAAGAAAGTGGGAGCTCGGTGAAACTGTTTTTT
CASSQESGSSVKLFF
>TRBJ2-2|-|-|TRBV4-1
TGCGCCAGCAGCCAAACCAACCAGGGGACCGGGGAGCTGTTTTTT
CASSQTNQGTGELFF
>TRBJ2-7|-|-|TRBV9
TGTGCCAGCAGTCGCGGGACGAGCTCCTACGAGCAGTACTTC
CASSRGTSSYEQYF
>TRBJ1-2|once|TRBD1|TRBV5-1
TGCGCCAGCAGCGTAGACAGGGTCTATGGCTACACCTTC
CASSVDRVYGYTF
>TRBJ2-3|-|TRBD1|TRBV5-6
TGTGCCAGCAGTTACGGACAGGACCCCGCGGGAGATACGCAGTATTTT
CASSYGQDPAGDTQYF
>TRBJ1-1|-|-|TRBV5-1
TGCGCCAGCAGCGGCAGGGATGGGAACACTGAAGCTTTCTTT
CASSGRDGNTEAFF
>TRBJ2-4|-|-|TRBV10-1
TGCGCCAGCAGCACCGGGACAAAAAAAAACATTCAGTACTTC
CASSTGTKKNIQYF
>TRBJ1-2|-|-|TRBV6-6
TGTGCCAGCAGTTACTCGGGCGACAGCCGGGGGTATGGCTACACCTTC
CASSYSGDSRGYGYTF
>TRBJ1-1|-|-|TRBV5-1
TGCGCCAGCAGCTCACAGGCTTCTAACACTGAAGCTTTCTTT
CASSSQASNTEAFF
>TRBJ1-4|few|TRBD1|TRBV5-1
TGCGCCAGCAGTCACGGACAGGGAGCGAGGGCTAATGAAAAACTGTTTTTT
CASSHGQGARANEKLFF
>TRBJ1-2|once|TRBD1|TRBV7-9
TGTGCCAGCAGCTTAGGACAGGGGGCCTCGGTTGGCTACACCTTC
CASSLGQGASVGYTF
>TRBJ1-2|-|-|TRBV11-2
TGTGCCAGCAGCTTAGCCAGGGACTATGGCTACACCTTC
CASSLARDYGYTF
>TRBJ1-5|-|-|TRBV28
TGTGCCAGCAGGAGGGTGGAAAGGAATCAGCCCCAGCATTTT
CASRRVERNQPQHF